The sequence of this T cell receptor beta chain was determined in a study of blood T cell repertoires in COVID-19. Using immunoSEQ multiplex PCR, the repertoire was profiled, and TCRdb retains in-frame clones only, with some absent. This repertoire shows roughly 260,000 clones, around nine tenths found once; its top ten account for roughly 9.8%. The CDR3 sequence is 11 residues long. Trimming removed 2 bases from V and 11 bases from J, with 10 bases in between. The rearrangement uses TRBV12-3 or TRBV12-4 and TRBJ2-7, with D maybe TRBD1 (6 bases). Source material: peripheral blood. The sequence was obtained from a man aged 35-49 years who had recovered from COVID-19. The CDR3 region is CASSLNRVEYF. CDR3 DNA: TGTGCCAGCAGTTTAAACAGGGTGGAGTACTTC.